One and the same sample provided the 24 T cell receptor beta chains below, sequenced in a study of beta chain features in type 1 diabetes. Study conclusions and caveats: Among patients with Type 1 diabetes, TCRB CDR3s were moderately but significantly shorter in every one of the four CD4+ subsets.

These receptors' targets are unknown. Every isolated RNA sample was fully reverse transcribed, so sequencing captured expressed TCRB transcripts. Profiling relied on immunoSEQ multiplex PCR, and the TCRdb table lists in-frame clones only, not all of them. Here the sample spans more than 550,000 clones, about 14% being singletons. The specimen sequenced was naive CD4+ T cells from blood. These receptors all come from a man aged 18 to 29 with type 1 diabetes.

The chain recombines TRBV7-2 with TRBJ2-5; tentatively, D is TRBD1 or TRBD2 (5 bases each). Trimming stripped 5 bases from V and 5 bases from J, with 12 bases between. The CDR3 runs 13 residues. Germline values: CDR1 SGHTA, CDR2 FQGNSA. CDR3 in amino acids: CASSQGRWETQYF. In DNA form, the CDR3 reads TGTGCCAGCAGCCAGGGACGTTGGGAGACCCAGTACTTC.

This rearrangement joins TRBV5-4 to TRBJ1-3; TRBD1 might be the D (6 bases). Trimming left V 1 base short and J 1 base short, with 12 bases between. Germline V gives CDR1 SGHNT, CDR2 YYREEE (reference sequence). There are 16 residues in the CDR3. CDR3 sequence (DNA): TGTGCCAGCAGCTTGCCGGGGGCGCAGTCTGGAAACACCATATATTTT. Its translation is CASSLPGAQSGNTIYF.

This clone was seen a few times. V is TRBV9 and J is TRBJ1-4, with D perhaps TRBD1 (5 bases). Germline V gives CDR1 SGDLS, CDR2 YYNGEE. Trimming left V 4 bases short and J 13 bases short, with 17 bases between. The CDR3 runs to 13 residues. CDR3 nucleotide sequence: TGTGCCAGCAGCCCCAGCTCCGGGGACCCACTGTTTTTT. Its protein is CASSPSSGDPLFF.

This clone showed up just a few times. This chain connects TRBV7-9 to TRBJ1-1, with a weak D call TRBD1 (6 bases). Germline loops: CDR1 SEHNR, CDR2 FQNEAQ (reference sequence). Trimming removed 11 bases at V and 0 bases at J, with 19 bases between. There are 15 residues in the CDR3. The CDR3 loop reads CAPTRGGVMNTEAFF. In DNA form, the CDR3 reads TGTGCCCCTACTCGGGGGGGCGTTATGAACACTGAAGCTTTCTTT.

The chain has TRBV4-3 and TRBJ1-3; possible D gene TRBD1, 5 bases. The CDR3 length is 16 residues. Germline V gene lookup returns CDR1 LGHNA and CDR2 YSLEER. V lost 3 bases and J lost 0, with 12 bases in between. CDR3 region: CASSQEGRRSGNTIYF. DNA of the CDR3: TGCGCCAGCAGCCAGGAGGGGAGGCGCTCTGGAAACACCATATATTTT.

V is TRBV7-3 and J is TRBJ2-5; no clear D gene. The CDR3 consists of 12 residues. The V gene lost 4 bases and the J gene lost 6 bases, with 9 bases spanning the gap. Germline CDR1 is SGHTA and CDR2 is FQGTGA. CDR3: CASSSPQKTQYF. The CDR3 nucleotides read TGTGCCAGCAGCTCACCTCAAAAGACCCAGTACTTC.

The chain has TRBV14 and TRBJ2-5; tentatively, D is TRBD1 or TRBD2 (5 bases each). The V end was cut by 1 base, the J end by 1 base, with 10 bases between. Germline CDR1 SGHDN, CDR2 FVKESK. The CDR3 is 15 amino acids. The CDR3 here is CASSQATGPQETQYF. CDR3 DNA sequence: TGTGCCAGCAGCCAAGCTACGGGGCCCCAAGAGACCCAGTACTTC.

The gene calls are TRBV30 and TRBJ1-2; D remains unclear. Per the germline V gene, CDR1 is GTSNPN and CDR2 is SVGIG (reference sequence). Trimming cost V 2 bases and J 8 bases, with 15 bases left between them. The CDR3 has 13 residues. DNA of the CDR3: TGTGCCTGGAGTTTCTTGTTTTCGTACGGCTACACCTTC. It specifies CAWSFLFSYGYTF.

This clone was found a few times. The chain links TRBV30 to TRBJ2-4, with D possibly being TRBD2 (5 bases). The CDR3 consists of 13 residues. The germline CDR1 and CDR2 sequences are GTSNPN and SVGIG (reference sequence). The V gene lost 4 bases and the J gene lost 0 bases, with 7 bases spanning the gap. CDR3 sequence reads: CAWTGSAKNIQYF. The CDR3 DNA reads as TGTGCCTGGACGGGGTCAGCCAAAAACATTCAGTACTTC.

This chain uses TRBV29-1 with TRBJ1-1, with D tentatively TRBD1 (5 bases). Trimming shortened V by 6 bases and J by 8 bases, and 19 bases separated the two germline ends. The CDR3 is 13 residues long. The germline CDR1 and CDR2 sequences are SQVTM and ANQGSEA. In DNA form, the CDR3 reads TGCAGCGTCGATAGGACCGGGACTGGGGAAGCTTTCTTT. This codes for CSVDRTGTGEAFF.

This clone was observed a handful of times. The chain combines TRBV4-1 with TRBJ2-7, with D perhaps matching TRBD2 (5 bases). Germline V CDR1 and CDR2: MGHRA, YSYEKL. V dropped 1 base and J dropped 4 bases, with 14 bases sitting between them. The CDR3 is made up of 15 amino acids. CDR3 nucleotide sequence: TGCGCCAGCAGCCAAGCTAGGACTCCCCCTTACGAGCAGTACTTC. Its translation: CASSQARTPPYEQYF.

J is TRBJ1-1 and V is TRBV29-1; D is unresolved. Trimming cost V 5 bases and J 1 base, with 8 bases left between them. Germline V lookup: CDR1 SQVTM, CDR2 ANQGSEA. The CDR3 consists of 12 residues. The CDR3 DNA sequence: TGCAGCGTTTCATACCGGAACACTGAAGCTTTCTTT. This encodes CSVSYRNTEAFF.

The sample holds a few counts of this clone. CDR3 sequence: CASSLRYGEGQPQHF. The DNA for the CDR3 is TGTGCCAGCAGCTTAAGGTACGGGGAAGGGCAGCCCCAGCATTTT. The J gene is TRBJ1-5, the V gene TRBV7-2; D is ambiguous. This CDR3 is 15 amino acids long. Trimming took off 2 bases at V and 7 bases at J, with 15 bases between the two ends. CDR1 and CDR2 from the germline V gene are SGHTA and FQGNSA.

V usage is TRBV15 and J usage is TRBJ2-7; D call uncertain. V dropped 0 bases and J dropped 7 bases, with 4 bases sitting between them. This CDR3 has 11 residues. Germline lookup yields CDR1 LNHNV and CDR2 YYDKDF (reference sequence). In DNA, the CDR3 is TGTGCCACCAGCAGAGAGGGGGAGCAGTACTTC. It encodes CATSREGEQYF.

This clone has a handful of counts. The chain has TRBV2 and TRBJ2-1; 7 bases match TRBD2. This CDR3 contains 15 residues. Per germline, CDR1 SNHLY and CDR2 FYNNEI. V lost 2 bases and J lost 0; bases outside the gene matches: 1. Written as DNA, the CDR3 is TGTGCCAGCAGTGAAAGCGGGACCTCCTACAATGAGCAGTTCTTC. This translates into CASSESGTSYNEQFF.

In this sample, this clone turned up a few times. The rearrangement uses TRBV7-2 and TRBJ2-3, with TRBD2 matching over 11 bases. V trimming: 0 bases; J trimming: 15 bases; junction bases outside the gene matches: 20. The germline V gene encodes CDR1 SGHTA and CDR2 FQGNSA. This CDR3 has 18 amino acids. CDR3 coding DNA: TGTGCCAGCAGCTTAGCGCAGGGAGGTGGTAGCGGGAGGGCCTCAGGATATTTT. Its protein product is CASSLAQGGGSGRASGYF.

The rearrangement joins TRBV7-8 to TRBJ2-2; 10 bases agree with TRBD2. V lost 6 bases, J lost 6 bases, and 1 base stayed unmatched. The germline V gene encodes CDR1 SGHVS and CDR2 FQNEAQ. The CDR3 is 13 residues long. The DNA of the CDR3 is TGTGCCAGCAGACTAGCGGGGTCCGGGGAGCTGTTTTTT. This translates into CASRLAGSGELFF.

There are a few counts of this clone. The V call is TRBV19, the J call TRBJ2-2; possibly TRBD2 for D (6 bases). Germline V lookup: CDR1 LNHDA, CDR2 SQIVND (reference sequence). V gave up 6 bases and J gave up 4 bases, with 9 bases separating them. The CDR3 consists of 13 residues. CDR3 sequence: CASSRRGTGELFF. The CDR3 nucleotides are TGTGCCAGTAGCCGGAGGGGCACCGGGGAGCTGTTTTTT.

The sample holds a few counts of this clone. This chain uses TRBV28 with TRBJ1-4; D is possibly TRBD1 (6 bases). Trimming removed 5 bases from V and 7 bases from J, with 20 bases in between. Germline V gene sequence: CDR1 MDHEN, CDR2 SYDVKM. There are 16 residues in the CDR3. The CDR3 reads CASSPPEGGRGEKLFF. CDR3 DNA sequence: TGTGCCAGCAGTCCCCCAGAGGGGGGGCGAGGTGAAAAACTGTTTTTT.

Only a few counts were recorded for this clone. The chain has TRBV27 and TRBJ1-1, with D unresolved. Germline CDR1 and CDR2: MNHEY and SMNVEV (reference sequence). The CDR3 contains 13 residues. Trimming pared 3 bases from V and 0 bases from J, leaving 5 bases between. CDR3 protein: CASSLWLNTEAFF. The CDR3, as DNA: TGTGCCAGCAGTTTGTGGTTGAACACTGAAGCTTTCTTT.

This chain links TRBV9 with TRBJ1-2; D possibly corresponds to TRBD1 (5 bases). CDR1 is SGDLS, CDR2 YYNGEE, per germline. The CDR3 has 13 residues. V gave up 7 bases and J gave up 8 bases, with 18 bases separating them. The CDR3 here is CASGAGSGGGYTF. The DNA for the CDR3 is TGTGCCAGCGGAGCCGGCAGCGGGGGAGGCTACACCTTC.

This clone occurred a few times. The rearrangement links TRBV6-5 to TRBJ2-6; 9 bases agree with TRBD1. CDR1 is MNHEY, CDR2 SVGAGI, per germline. The CDR3 has 15 amino acids. J was trimmed by 4 bases and V by 6 bases; bases with no gene match: 4. The CDR3 DNA sequence: TGTGCCAGCAGGGGACAGGGAAGAGGGGCCAACGTCCTGACTTTC. The encoded protein is CASRGQGRGANVLTF.

The rearrangement uses TRBV29-1 and TRBJ2-7; 7 bases map to TRBD1. After removal of 0 bases from V and 9 bases from J, the junction contained 14 bases not matched to a gene. Germline assignment: CDR1 SQVTM and CDR2 ANQGSEA. The CDR3 extends over 15 amino acids. CDR3 protein: CSVEDGWDSPLVQYF. CDR3 bases: TGCAGCGTTGAAGATGGGTGGGACAGCCCTCTGGTGCAGTACTTC.

This clone has only a few counts. This chain uses TRBV4-1 with TRBJ1-2, with D hard to call. V was trimmed by 0 bases and J by 2 bases, leaving 7 bases between them. The germline CDR1 and CDR2 sequences are MGHRA and YSYEKL. This CDR3 region has 14 residues. The CDR3 protein is CASSQDAVNYGYTF. The CDR3 coding sequence is TGCGCCAGCAGCCAAGATGCAGTCAACTATGGCTACACCTTC.